This TCR beta chain was identified during a study of blood T cell repertoires in COVID-19. Study as a whole: Samples representing acute and convalescent COVID-19 were sourced from the United States, Italy and Spain. The cDNA or gDNA used as material had been derived from T cells, B-cell-depleted T cells, or PBMCs.

In germline, CDR1 is SGHTA, CDR2 FQGNSA. This CDR3 region has 15 residues. Trimming took 5 bases from V and 6 from J; bases not matched to a gene: 9. Authors' methods: Amplification from reference gene primers served as the basis for estimated nucleated cell counts. The protocol was immunoSEQ multiplex PCR, while the TCRdb copy is restricted to in-frame clones and leaves out a portion. That table furnishes V, J and clone size, whereas the DNA furnished D and trimming. The sample has about 210,000 clones, over 60% seen once. Material for sequencing was peripheral blood. The TCR was taken from a woman aged 70-85 years with acute or convalescent COVID-19. The chain is built from TRBV7-2 and TRBJ2-5, with 10 bases matching TRBD1. CDR3 sequence reads: CASSPPGQGRQTQYF. CDR3 DNA sequence: TGTGCCAGCAGCCCCCCGGGACAGGGGAGGCAGACCCAGTACTTC. Full variable domain (rest looked up from reference TRBV7-2 and TRBJ2-5): GAGVSQSPSNKVTEKGKDVELRCDPISGHTALYWYRQSLGQGLEFLIYFQGNSAPDKSGLPSDRFSAERTGGSVSTLTIQRTQQEDSAVYLCASSPPGQGRQTQYFGPGTRLLVL.